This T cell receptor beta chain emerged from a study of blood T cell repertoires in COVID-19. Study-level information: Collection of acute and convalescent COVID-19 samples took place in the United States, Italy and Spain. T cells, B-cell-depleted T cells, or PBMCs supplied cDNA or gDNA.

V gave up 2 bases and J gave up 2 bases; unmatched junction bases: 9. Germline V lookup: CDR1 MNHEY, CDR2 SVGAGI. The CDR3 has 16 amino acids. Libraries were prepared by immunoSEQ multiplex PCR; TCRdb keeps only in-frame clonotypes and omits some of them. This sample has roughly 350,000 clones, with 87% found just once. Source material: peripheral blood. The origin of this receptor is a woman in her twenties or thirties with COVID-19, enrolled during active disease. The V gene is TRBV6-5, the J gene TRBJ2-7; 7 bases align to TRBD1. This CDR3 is CASSYRMTGTTYEQYF. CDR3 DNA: TGTGCCAGCAGTTACCGGATGACAGGGACCACCTACGAGCAGTACTTC.